This T cell receptor beta chain was recorded in a study of blood T cell repertoires in COVID-19. In the study overall: Both acute and convalescent COVID-19 samples were obtained from the United States, Italy and Spain. Sources were T cells, B-cell-depleted T cells, or PBMCs; the material itself was cDNA or gDNA.

Trimming pared 0 bases from V and 0 bases from J, leaving 6 bases between. The CDR3 totals 16 residues. Looked up from germline, CDR1 is WSHSY and CDR2 is SAAADI. While infection was still active, Seattle patients were enrolled and then followed longitudinally. In the original analysis: Nucleated cell counts were estimated from reference gene primer amplification. Libraries were prepared by immunoSEQ multiplex PCR; TCRdb keeps only in-frame clonotypes and omits some of them. V, J and clone size reflect that table, while D and trimming were determined from the DNA. This table has roughly 440,000 clones, 88% appearing once.

The sequence came from a woman aged 45-65 years with COVID-19, enrolled during active disease. Specimen: peripheral blood. The chain is built from TRBV10-2 and TRBJ2-6; D not resolved. This CDR3 is CASSESRRSGANVLTF. DNA of the CDR3: TGCGCCAGCAGTGAGTCGAGGCGCTCTGGGGCCAACGTCCTGACTTTC.